These 14 T cell receptor beta chains were all obtained from the same sample, sequenced in a study of blood T cell repertoires in COVID-19. This table comes from immunoSEQ multiplex PCR, and its TCRdb copy is limited to in-frame clones, with some not included. The sample has fewer than 120,000 clones; over 65% are singletons. The material sequenced was peripheral blood. These receptors were taken from a woman aged 80 or older with acute or convalescent COVID-19.

This clone was recorded a few times. The rearrangement uses TRBV6-1 and TRBJ1-5; a possible D gene is TRBD1 (6 bases). CDR3 size: 14 residues. CDR1 and CDR2 (germline): MNHNS, SASEGT. V dropped 1 base and J dropped 7 bases, with 11 bases sitting between them. CDR3 in amino acids: CASSEDRAGQPQHF. CDR3 sequence (DNA): TGTGCCAGCAGTGAAGACAGGGCAGGCCAGCCCCAGCATTTT.

The rearrangement joins TRBV11-2 to TRBJ2-1; a weak D match, TRBD1 (5 bases). The length of the CDR3 is 16 residues. Per the germline V gene, CDR1 is SGHAT and CDR2 is FQNNGV. With 7 bases removed from V and 0 bases from J, the gap between germline ends came to 16 bases. The CDR3 nucleotides are TGTGCCAGCAAGAGGACACTCACAAGCTCCTACAATGAGCAGTTCTTC. Amino acids: CASKRTLTSSYNEQFF.

The V and J genes are TRBV21-1 and TRBJ1-5; the D call in the table, TRBD1, was not verified against the DNA. TRBV21-1 represents a pseudogene. This CDR3 comprises 14 residues. The CDR3 reads CASSKNRTLQPQHF. The CDR3 nucleotides are TGTGCCAGCAGCAAAAACAGAACGCTCCAGCCCCAGCATTTT.

This clone was seen only once. The chain is built from TRBV10-3 and TRBJ2-3, with D possibly matching TRBD1 (6 bases). Trimming removed 0 bases from V and 6 bases from J, with 10 bases in between. The CDR3 contains 14 residues. From germline, CDR1 is ENHRY and CDR2 SYGVKD. Here the CDR3 reads CAISESGRGDTQYF. The CDR3 bases are TGTGCCATCAGTGAGTCAGGCAGGGGCGATACGCAGTATTTT.

The chain uses TRBV12-5 and TRBJ2-5; D possibly corresponds to TRBD1 (5 bases). Trimming shortened V by 4 bases and J by 5 bases, and 11 bases separated the two germline ends. The CDR3 is made up of 13 amino acids. CDR1 is LGHNT, CDR2 FRNRAP, per germline. CDR3 DNA sequence: TGTGCTAGTGGTTCGCAGGGATTTGAGACCCAGTACTTC. This encodes CASGSQGFETQYF.

This clone was recorded once. This CDR3 reads CASSLENRAEAFF. CDR3 DNA sequence: TGTGCCAGCAGCTTGGAAAACAGGGCTGAAGCTTTCTTT. The chain is built from TRBV5-4 and TRBJ1-1; a possible D gene is TRBD1 (6 bases). The germline V and J ends were trimmed by 0 bases and 6 bases, with 9 bases remaining between them. The CDR3 is 13 residues long. The germline CDR1 and CDR2 sequences are SGHNT and YYREEE (reference sequence).

V gene TRBV29-1 combines with J gene TRBJ2-3; 11 positions agree with TRBD2. With 6 bases clipped from V and 7 bases from J, the junction kept 15 bases outside the gene matches. The CDR3 is made up of 16 amino acids. Per germline, CDR1 SQVTM and CDR2 ANQGSEA. CDR3 amino acids: CSVRHRFSGRAHTQYF. The CDR3 bases are TGCAGCGTGCGTCATCGCTTTAGCGGGAGGGCCCATACGCAGTATTTT.

V is TRBV6-5 and J is TRBJ2-5, with 9 bases that match TRBD2. Germline V gives CDR1 MNHEY, CDR2 SVGAGI. The CDR3 loop spans 15 amino acids. The V and J ends lost 1 base and 1 base, in that order; junction bases with no gene match: 1. CDR3 in amino acids: CASSYLAGAQETQYF. The DNA of the CDR3 is TGTGCCAGCAGTTACTTAGCGGGGGCCCAAGAGACCCAGTACTTC.

This clone was seen once. The chain employs TRBV5-1 and TRBJ2-1; TRBD2 matches at 7 bases. Looked up from germline, CDR1 is SGHRS and CDR2 is YFSETQ. The CDR3 covers 16 residues. Trimming cost V 0 bases and J 5 bases; bases outside gene matches: 8. CDR3 loop: CASSLDEGGPHNEQFF. CDR3 DNA: TGCGCCAGCAGCTTGGACGAGGGAGGGCCCCACAATGAGCAGTTCTTC.

CDR3 loop: CASRAPYGAGVQETQYF. In DNA, the CDR3 is TGTGCCAGCAGGGCCCCATACGGGGCGGGAGTGCAAGAGACCCAGTACTTC. The chain carries TRBV28 and TRBJ2-5; TRBD2 aligns across 7 bases. Germline assignment: CDR1 MDHEN and CDR2 SYDVKM. The J segment lost 2 bases and the V segment lost 6 bases, leaving 15 bases of the junction unmatched. The CDR3 is made up of 17 amino acids.

This clone is a singleton in its sample. This chain uses TRBV3-1 (or the pseudogene TRBV3-2) with TRBJ2-1, with TRBD2 identical over 8 bases. This CDR3 region has 14 residues. J was trimmed by 6 bases and V by 3 bases; bases with no gene match: 4. Germline loops: CDR1 LGHDT, CDR2 YNNKEL (reference sequence). The chain's CDR3 is CASSQVGGANEQFF. The DNA for the CDR3 is TGTGCCAGCAGCCAGGTCGGGGGGGCCAATGAGCAGTTCTTC.

The chain uses TRBV29-1 and TRBJ2-7; 7 nucleotides agree with TRBD2. Germline V lookup: CDR1 SQVTM, CDR2 ANQGSEA. Trimming removed 5 bases from V and 6 bases from J; junction bases left unmatched: 10. The CDR3 loop spans 13 amino acids. In DNA, the CDR3 is TGCAGCGTTTTGTGGTTCAGGGAGGGCGAGCAGTACTTC. This translates into CSVLWFREGEQYF.

The chain joins TRBV5-4 to TRBJ2-3; maybe TRBD1 (8 bases). Trimming cost V 2 bases and J 6 bases, with 16 bases left between them. The CDR3 length is 15 residues. The germline gives CDR1 SGHNT, CDR2 YYREEE (reference sequence). The CDR3 bases are TGTGCCAGCAGCTTCGACACAGGGGGGGCGGATACGCAGTATTTT. Amino acids: CASSFDTGGADTQYF.

This chain connects TRBV28 to TRBJ2-2, with 8 bases fitting TRBD2. Germline CDR1 reads MDHEN; CDR2 reads SYDVKM. The length of the CDR3 is 17 residues. V trimming: 3 bases; J trimming: 3 bases; junction bases outside the gene matches: 9. The CDR3 protein is CASSFFGLARDTGELFF. The CDR3 DNA reads TGTGCCAGCAGTTTCTTTGGACTAGCTAGGGACACCGGGGAGCTGTTTTTT.